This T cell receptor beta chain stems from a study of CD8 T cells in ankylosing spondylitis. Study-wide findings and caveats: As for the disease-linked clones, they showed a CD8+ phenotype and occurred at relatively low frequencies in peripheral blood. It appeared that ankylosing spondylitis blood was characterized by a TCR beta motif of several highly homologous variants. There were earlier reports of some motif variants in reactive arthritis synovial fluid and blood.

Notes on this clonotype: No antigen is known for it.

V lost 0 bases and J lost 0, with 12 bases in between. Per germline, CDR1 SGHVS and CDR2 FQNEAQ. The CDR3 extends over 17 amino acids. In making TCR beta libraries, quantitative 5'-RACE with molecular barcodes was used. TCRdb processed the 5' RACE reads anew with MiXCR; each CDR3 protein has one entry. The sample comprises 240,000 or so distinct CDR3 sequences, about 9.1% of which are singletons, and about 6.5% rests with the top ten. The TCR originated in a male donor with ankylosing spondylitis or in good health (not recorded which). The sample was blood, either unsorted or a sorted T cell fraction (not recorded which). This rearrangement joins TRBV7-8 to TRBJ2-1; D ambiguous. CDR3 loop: CASSLALGGPSYNEQFF. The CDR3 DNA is TGTGCCAGCAGCTTAGCGCTCGGCGGACCCTCCTACAATGAGCAGTTCTTC.